These T cell receptor beta chains were read from a single sample in a study of blood T cell repertoires in COVID-19. Profiling relied on immunoSEQ multiplex PCR, and the TCRdb table lists in-frame clones only, not all of them. The top ten hold around 6% of the sample, which has about 75,000 clones, 80% to 90% seen once. The sequenced sample consisted of peripheral blood. The receptors derive from an elderly man with COVID-19, enrolled during active disease. Both conserved end residues are part of each CDR3. The D gene is left open where the match is weak. Rows give clone size only sometimes, using once, few, many, or a class for an expanded clone.

j_gene: TRBJ2-1
abundance: -
d_gene: TRBD1
v_gene: TRBV7-9
CDR3aa: CASSSRQGSYNEQFF
CDR3nt: TGTGCCAGCAGCTCTAGACAGGGTTCCTACAATGAGCAGTTCTTC

j_gene: TRBJ1-5
abundance: -
d_gene: -
v_gene: TRBV6-1
CDR3aa: CASSESGISNQPQHF
CDR3nt: TGTGCCAGCAGTGAATCGGGGATAAGCAATCAGCCCCAGCATTTT

j_gene: TRBJ1-5
abundance: -
d_gene: -
v_gene: TRBV9
CDR3aa: CASSVGPGGQPQHF
CDR3nt: TGTGCCAGCAGCGTAGGGCCCGGAGGACAGCCCCAGCATTTT

j_gene: TRBJ1-4
abundance: -
d_gene: -
v_gene: TRBV5-5
CDR3aa: CASSSTGEKLFF
CDR3nt: TGTGCCAGCAGCTCCACGGGGGAAAAACTGTTTTTT

j_gene: TRBJ2-4
abundance: few
d_gene: TRBD1
v_gene: TRBV2
CDR3aa: CASTRTRGIVKNIQYF
CDR3nt: TGTGCCAGCACCCGCACCAGGGGGATAGTCAAAAACATTCAGTACTTC

j_gene: TRBJ1-5
abundance: -
d_gene: TRBD1
v_gene: TRBV5-1
CDR3aa: CASSPTGNSNQPQHF
CDR3nt: TGCGCCAGCAGCCCGACAGGGAATAGCAATCAGCCCCAGCATTTT

j_gene: TRBJ2-2
abundance: -
d_gene: TRBD2
v_gene: TRBV18
CDR3aa: CASSPGLAGVTGELFF
CDR3nt: TGTGCCAGCTCACCGGGACTAGCGGGAGTTACCGGGGAGCTGTTTTTT

j_gene: TRBJ2-4
abundance: -
d_gene: TRBD2
v_gene: TRBV28
CDR3aa: CASSLSSGGLKNIQYF
CDR3nt: TGTGCCAGCAGTTTATCCAGCGGGGGCCTCAAAAACATTCAGTACTTC

j_gene: TRBJ2-7
abundance: -
d_gene: -
v_gene: TRBV7-8
CDR3aa: CASSIRVEQYF
CDR3nt: TGTGCCAGCAGCATAAGAGTCGAGCAGTACTTC

j_gene: TRBJ2-1
abundance: once
d_gene: -
v_gene: TRBV3-1/TRBV3-2
CDR3aa: CASSQNDRYNEQFF
CDR3nt: TGTGCCAGCAGCCAAAACGACAGGTACAATGAGCAGTTCTTC

j_gene: TRBJ1-6
abundance: -
d_gene: TRBD1
v_gene: TRBV6-5
CDR3aa: CASQRGQSNSPLHF
CDR3nt: TGTGCCAGCCAGAGGGGGCAGTCTAATTCACCCCTCCACTTT

j_gene: TRBJ2-3
abundance: -
d_gene: TRBD2
v_gene: TRBV5-1
CDR3aa: CASSLTSGGLTVTQYF
CDR3nt: TGCGCCAGCAGCTTGACTAGCGGGGGCCTCACGGTGACGCAGTATTTT

j_gene: TRBJ1-1
abundance: -
d_gene: -
v_gene: TRBV20-1
CDR3aa: CSANLGRAFF
CDR3nt: TGCAGTGCTAATTTGGGCAGAGCTTTCTTT

j_gene: TRBJ1-6
abundance: -
d_gene: TRBD1
v_gene: TRBV2
CDR3aa: CASTRDREDSPLHF
CDR3nt: TGTGCCAGCACCAGGGACAGGGAGGATTCACCCCTCCACTTT

j_gene: TRBJ1-1
abundance: -
d_gene: TRBD1
v_gene: TRBV29-1
CDR3aa: CSVVGQGISEAFF
CDR3nt: TGCAGCGTGGTTGGACAGGGGATTTCTGAAGCTTTCTTT

j_gene: TRBJ1-1
abundance: -
d_gene: -
v_gene: TRBV5-1
CDR3aa: CASSGDTANTEAFF
CDR3nt: TGCGCCAGCAGCGGGGACACGGCGAACACTGAAGCTTTCTTT

j_gene: TRBJ1-2
abundance: few
d_gene: -
v_gene: TRBV28
CDR3aa: CASSFLNYGYTF
CDR3nt: TGTGCCAGCAGTTTCCTTAACTATGGCTACACCTTC

j_gene: TRBJ1-2
abundance: -
d_gene: TRBD1
v_gene: TRBV25-1
CDR3aa: CASSEYRDRDGYTF
CDR3nt: TGTGCCAGCAGTGAATATCGGGACAGGGACGGCTACACCTTC

j_gene: TRBJ2-3
abundance: -
d_gene: TRBD2
v_gene: TRBV25-1
CDR3aa: CASSGGGPRTDTQYF
CDR3nt: TGTGCCAGCAGTGGGGGAGGGCCCCGCACAGATACGCAGTATTTT

j_gene: TRBJ1-4
abundance: -
d_gene: -
v_gene: TRBV18
CDR3aa: CASSPGDGEKLFF
CDR3nt: TGTGCCAGCTCACCGGGCGATGGTGAAAAACTGTTTTTT

j_gene: TRBJ2-1
abundance: -
d_gene: TRBD1
v_gene: TRBV18
CDR3aa: CASSPQQGLTYNEQFF
CDR3nt: TGTGCCAGCTCACCACAACAGGGGCTGACCTACAATGAGCAGTTCTTC

j_gene: TRBJ2-3
abundance: -
d_gene: -
v_gene: TRBV7-8
CDR3aa: CASTNVGGGRVDTQYF
CDR3nt: TGTGCCAGCACCAACGTAGGAGGGGGCAGGGTAGATACGCAGTATTTT

j_gene: TRBJ2-1
abundance: -
d_gene: TRBD2
v_gene: TRBV15
CDR3aa: CATSSASGGHNEQFF
CDR3nt: TGTGCCACCAGCAGTGCAAGCGGGGGGCACAATGAGCAGTTCTTC

j_gene: TRBJ2-1
abundance: few
d_gene: TRBD1
v_gene: TRBV4-1
CDR3aa: CASSLLGQGGNNEQFF
CDR3nt: TGCGCCAGCAGCCTCTTAGGACAGGGGGGAAACAATGAGCAGTTCTTC

j_gene: TRBJ2-5
abundance: -
d_gene: -
v_gene: TRBV7-3
CDR3aa: CASSLVQRETQYF
CDR3nt: TGTGCCAGCAGCTTAGTTCAGCGGGAGACCCAGTACTTC

j_gene: TRBJ1-3
abundance: -
d_gene: -
v_gene: TRBV5-1
CDR3aa: CASSQSPIGGGGNTIYF
CDR3nt: TGCGCCAGCAGCCAAAGCCCGATCGGGGGTGGTGGAAACACCATATATTTT

j_gene: TRBJ2-5
abundance: -
d_gene: TRBD1
v_gene: TRBV6-5
CDR3aa: CASSLTGLYQETQYF
CDR3nt: TGTGCCAGCAGTTTGACAGGGTTGTACCAAGAGACCCAGTACTTC

j_gene: TRBJ1-6
abundance: -
d_gene: -
v_gene: TRBV19
CDR3aa: CASSEDGGGSPLHF
CDR3nt: TGTGCCAGTAGTGAGGACGGGGGGGGTTCACCCCTCCACTTT

j_gene: TRBJ2-7
abundance: -
d_gene: TRBD1
v_gene: TRBV5-1
CDR3aa: CASSLTGEITYEQYF
CDR3nt: TGCGCCAGCAGCTTAACAGGGGAAATAACCTACGAGCAGTACTTC

j_gene: TRBJ2-2
abundance: -
d_gene: -
v_gene: TRBV5-1
CDR3aa: CASSMEETTSTGELFF
CDR3nt: TGCGCCAGCAGTATGGAGGAGACGACCAGTACCGGGGAGCTGTTTTTT

j_gene: TRBJ2-3
abundance: -
d_gene: -
v_gene: TRBV12-3/TRBV12-4
CDR3aa: CASAVSTDTQYF
CDR3nt: TGTGCCAGCGCGGTTAGCACAGATACGCAGTATTTT